The clone carrying this TCR beta chain showed up many times. This sample is part of a study of spatial heterogeneity in lung cancer. Study overall: Untreated early-stage non-small cell lung cancer patients, 65 to 90 in total, were the donors. PBMC samples from follow-up, when available, were sequenced at a median of roughly two years post-resection.

The CDR3 has 14 amino acids. V gave up 1 base and J gave up 0 bases, with 9 bases separating them. Germline CDR1 and CDR2: DFQATT and SNEGSKA (reference sequence). A single record per CDR3 protein comes from TCRdb applying MiXCR to the 5' RACE reads. The table lists about 16,000 distinct CDR3 sequences, just under 6.5% of them singletons. The time point was: blood at routine non-recurrence follow-up after resection. Sequencing covered unsorted whole RNA taken from tumor, nontumor lung or frozen PBMC. The sequence came from a male donor with early-stage non-small cell lung cancer. The material sequenced was PBMCs, taken at follow-up. The V gene is TRBV20-1, the J gene TRBJ1-1; D not certain. The CDR3 loop reads CSARGFSLNTEAFF. CDR3 bases: TGCAGTGCTAGAGGGTTTAGCCTGAACACTGAAGCTTTCTTT.